A selection of T cell receptor beta chains follows, all from one sample in a study of blood T cell repertoires in COVID-19. Only in-frame clones appear in the TCRdb table, and some are missing; sequencing was by immunoSEQ multiplex PCR. The sample consists of some 240,000 clones, roughly 89% of them appearing once. Material for sequencing was peripheral blood. These receptors came from a man aged 60-69 years who had recovered from COVID-19. CDR3s include the opening cysteine and the closing phenylalanine or tryptophan. The D gene is left open where the match is weak. Clone size appears in some rows only: once, few, many, or a class for an expanded clone.

clone size,D gene,V gene,J gene,CDR3 DNA,CDR3 protein
once,-,TRBV11-2,TRBJ1-6,TGTGCCAGCAGCTTAGCTGGGGCAGGGGATTCACCCCTCCACTTT,CASSLAGAGDSPLHF
-,-,TRBV6-2/TRBV6-3,TRBJ2-7,TGTGCCAGCAGCGGGACTTTACCAAGGGAGCAGTACTTC,CASSGTLPREQYF
-,-,TRBV6-5,TRBJ1-6,TGTGCCAGCAGACTTGAAACAGTTATCGAGTCACCCCTCCACTTT,CASRLETVIESPLHF
-,-,TRBV9,TRBJ1-2,TGTGCCAGCAGCGTAGAGCCGGGATCCAACTATGGCTACACCTTC,CASSVEPGSNYGYTF
-,-,TRBV5-4,TRBJ2-4,TGTGCCAGCAGCTCTGCAGACAGCAGCAAAAACATTCAGTACTTC,CASSSADSSKNIQYF
-,-,TRBV5-1,TRBJ1-2,TGCGCCAGCAGCTTGGTACAGGGAGACGGCTACACCTTC,CASSLVQGDGYTF
-,-,TRBV3-1/TRBV3-2,TRBJ2-7,TGTGCCAGCAGCCTAACTAGGAACGAGCAGTACTTC,CASSLTRNEQYF
-,TRBD1,TRBV6-5,TRBJ2-2,TGTGCCAGCAAAAGACAGGGTTCGAACACCGGGGAGCTGTTTTTT,CASKRQGSNTGELFF
-,TRBD2,TRBV6-6,TRBJ2-1,TGTGCCAGCATCGGACTAGCGGGGGACAATGAGCAGTTCTTC,CASIGLAGDNEQFF
-,-,TRBV25-1,TRBJ1-1,TGTGCCAGCAGTCCATACAGGTCAGTTTCCCAGACTGAAGCTTTCTTT,CASSPYRSVSQTEAFF
-,-,TRBV27,TRBJ2-7,TGTGCCAGCACCTCCGGGGCAGGGGTTAGCTCCTACGAGCAGTACTTC,CASTSGAGVSSYEQYF
-,-,TRBV5-8,TRBJ2-7,TGTGCCAGCACCCTAGACAGCTACGAGCAGTACTTC,CASTLDSYEQYF
-,-,TRBV5-5,TRBJ2-5,TGTGCCAGCAGCTTGTCCGTCAGGGAGACCCAGTACTTC,CASSLSVRETQYF
-,TRBD1,TRBV9,TRBJ1-4,TGTGCCAGCAGCGCAAGGGGGCAAGGGGCGAATGAAAAACTGTTTTTT,CASSARGQGANEKLFF
-,-,TRBV10-3,TRBJ1-2,TGTGCCATCACCGAGACAGCCTCCTATGGCTACACCTTC,CAITETASYGYTF
-,TRBD1,TRBV27,TRBJ1-1,TGTGCCAGCAGTTTTAGGGGACAGGAAGCTTTCTTT,CASSFRGQEAFF